A single sample gave rise to the 27 T cell receptor beta chains below, sequenced in a study of T-cell memory formation after mild COVID-19. TCRdb itself ran the 5' RACE reads through MiXCR, one entry per CDR3 protein. The table has a few hundred thousand distinct CDR3 sequences, 8% to 10% seen once. The sequenced sample was PBMCs or a T cell subset sorted from them (not recorded which). Receptor source: a man aged 18 to 30 who had mild COVID-19 (a few samples of this study predate the infection). Cell type and time point are not known.

The sample holds a few counts of this clonotype. The chain joins TRBV7-8 to TRBJ2-7, with 11 bases aligning to TRBD1. Germline values: CDR1 SGHVS, CDR2 FQNEAQ. The trim removed 5 bases at V and 4 bases at J, leaving 7 bases unmatched. This CDR3 has 15 residues. The CDR3 region has the DNA TGTGCCAGCAGCGGCCGGGACAGGGGGGCTTACGAGCAGTACGTC. Amino acid sequence: CASSGRDRGAYEQYV.

The chain combines TRBV7-2 with TRBJ1-4; D uncertain. Germline V gives CDR1 SGHTA, CDR2 FQGNSA. The CDR3 consists of 16 residues. Deletions cut 5 bases from V and 3 bases from J, with 16 bases between. CDR3: CASSPAPGIANEKLFF. The CDR3 DNA is TGTGCCAGCAGCCCAGCCCCGGGGATCGCTAATGAAAAACTGTTTTTT.

The gene calls are TRBV24-1 and TRBJ2-3; D is undetermined. Germline lookup yields CDR1 KGHDR and CDR2 SFDVKD. V lost 5 bases, J lost 6 bases, and 11 bases lay in between. The CDR3 covers 13 residues. CDR3 sequence: CATSGTGADTQYF. For the CDR3, the DNA is TGTGCCACCAGTGGGACCGGTGCGGATACGCAGTATTTT.

This clonotype has a handful of counts. The chain employs TRBV5-6 and TRBJ1-2; maybe TRBD1 (5 bases). V was pared by 3 bases and J by 7 bases, with 10 bases between. Germline V CDR1 and CDR2: SGHDT, YYEEEE. The length of the CDR3 is 12 residues. CDR3 in amino acids: CASSWDFGGYTF. The DNA for the CDR3 is TGTGCCAGCAGCTGGGACTTCGGTGGCTACACCTTC.

The V call is TRBV28, the J call TRBJ1-1; 9 bases fit TRBD1. The CDR3 has 15 amino acids. Germline V gene sequence: CDR1 MDHEN, CDR2 SYDVKM. V lost 5 bases to trimming and J lost 3 bases; unmatched junction nucleotides: 7. CDR3 nucleotides: TGTGCCAGCAGTGCGGGACAGGGAGCTTACACTGAAGCTTTCTTT. This encodes CASSAGQGAYTEAFF.

The chain carries TRBV7-2 and TRBJ1-6; the D is unclear. V was clipped by 10 bases and J by 7 bases, with 23 bases between them. The length of the CDR3 is 16 residues. CDR1 SGHTA and CDR2 FQGNSA come from the germline V gene. The CDR3 coding sequence is TGTGCCAACTCGACCGGCATCCACCTCGGGAATTCACCCCTCCACTTT. Residues: CANSTGIHLGNSPLHF.

This clonotype was observed a few times. The rearrangement uses TRBV5-1 and TRBJ2-3; possible D gene TRBD1, 5 bases. The CDR3 extends over 15 amino acids. Germline CDR1 SGHRS, CDR2 YFSETQ. Trimming pared 7 bases from V and 0 bases from J, leaving 15 bases between. The CDR3 DNA follows: TGCGCCAGCGCTAGGGGAACCCGAAGCACAGATACGCAGTATTTT. Amino acids: CASARGTRSTDTQYF.

The chain has TRBV12-3 or TRBV12-4 and TRBJ2-5, with D tentatively TRBD1 (6 bases). This CDR3 contains 14 residues. Trimming pared 7 bases from V and 5 bases from J, leaving 17 bases between. This chain's CDR3 is CASNRGQMGETQYF. As DNA, the CDR3 is TGTGCCAGCAATCGAGGACAGATGGGTGAGACCCAGTACTTC.

The chain has TRBV6-2 or TRBV6-3 and TRBJ2-7; D is perhaps TRBD1 or TRBD2 (6 bases each). V lost 3 bases and J 7 bases, leaving 19 bases between the germline ends. CDR3 length equals 15 residues. Germline CDR1 reads MNHEY; CDR2 reads SVGEGT. This chain's CDR3 is CASSYIGLRGGEQYV. The DNA for the CDR3 is TGTGCCAGCAGTTATATCGGACTTCGAGGGGGGGAGCAGTACGTC.

Many counts were recorded for this clonotype. This chain joins TRBV5-1 and TRBJ1-3, with unresolved D. Germline V lookup: CDR1 SGHRS, CDR2 YFSETQ. This CDR3 is built from 14 residues. V lost 1 base and J lost 3, with 8 bases in between. The CDR3 sequence: CASSLFSDGNTIYF. For the CDR3, the DNA is TGCGCCAGCAGCTTGTTCTCAGATGGAAACACCATATATTTT.

This clonotype was counted many times. The chain recombines TRBV11-2 with TRBJ2-4, with a tentative D call TRBD2 (6 bases). The CDR3 covers 14 residues. CDR1 and CDR2 (germline): SGHAT, FQNNGV. V lost 5 bases and J 0 bases, leaving 8 bases between the germline ends. The CDR3, as DNA: TGTGCCAGCAGCCCGGGGGTAGCCAAAAACATTCAGTACTTC. It codes for CASSPGVAKNIQYF.

The gene calls are TRBV9 and TRBJ2-3; tentatively, D is TRBD1 (5 bases). Germline lookup yields CDR1 SGDLS and CDR2 YYNGEE. CDR3 length: 15 residues. The V end was cut by 0 bases, the J end by 6 bases, with 14 bases between. For the CDR3, the DNA is TGTGCCAGCAGCGTAGCAGGGCTTTTGTACGATACGCAGTATTTT. It encodes CASSVAGLLYDTQYF. Variable domain in full (rest from reference TRBV9 and TRBJ2-3): DSGVTQTPKHLITATGQRVTLRCSPRSGDLSVYWYQQSLDQGLQFLIQYYNGEERAKGNILERFSAQQFPDLHSELNLSSLELGDSALYFCASSVAGLLYDTQYFGPGTRLTVL.

The rearrangement joins TRBV20-1 to TRBJ2-1; 9 bases fit TRBD2. V shed 3 bases and J 4 bases; nucleotides not matched to a gene: 10. The length of the CDR3 is 16 residues. CDR1 and CDR2 from the germline V gene are DFQATT and SNEGSKA (reference sequence). As DNA, the CDR3 is TGCAGTGCTAGTGGTTTAGCGGGGGAGGTTTACAATGAGCAGTTCTTC. Translating it yields CSASGLAGEVYNEQFF.

The chain joins TRBV5-1 to TRBJ1-2; D is unclear. The CDR3 extends over 10 amino acids. V lost 4 bases, J lost 5 bases, and 3 bases lay in between. CDR1 is SGHRS, CDR2 YFSETQ, per germline. Written as DNA, the CDR3 is TGCGCCAGCAGCGAATATGGCTACACCTTC. This codes for CASSEYGYTF.

This clonotype was seen more than once but under ten times. The chain carries TRBV28 and TRBJ1-5, with D uncertain. V lost 2 bases to trimming and J lost 6 bases, with 8 bases between them. The germline CDR1 and CDR2 sequences are MDHEN and SYDVKM. This CDR3 has 13 amino acids. CDR3 protein: CASSLMVVQPQHF. DNA of the CDR3: TGTGCCAGCAGTTTAATGGTCGTTCAGCCCCAGCATTTT.

This clonotype was picked up a small number of times. The V call is TRBV3-1, the J call TRBJ2-3; D unclear. The germline V and J ends were trimmed by 1 base and 0 bases, with 5 bases remaining between them. Germline CDR1 and CDR2: LGHDT and YNNKEL (reference sequence). The CDR3 contains 14 residues. The CDR3 DNA follows: TGTGCCAGCAGCCAAGCGGGCAGCACAGATACGCAGTATTTT. Its protein product is CASSQAGSTDTQYF.

The rearrangement joins TRBV4-1 to TRBJ1-1, with D tentatively TRBD1 (6 bases). CDR1 MGHRA and CDR2 YSYEKL come from the germline V gene. The CDR3 consists of 14 residues. Trimming stripped 3 bases from V and 5 bases from J, with 13 bases between. In nucleotides, the CDR3 is TGCGCCAGCAGCCAGGAGAAGGGGGGAACTGAAGCTTTCTTT. Translated: CASSQEKGGTEAFF.

This clonotype came up a few times. V and J are TRBV27 and TRBJ2-3, with TRBD2 matching 9 bases. Per the germline V gene, CDR1 is MNHEY and CDR2 is SMNVEV (reference sequence). CDR3 size: 16 residues. The junction had 6 bases not matched to a gene; V was cut back by 0 bases and J by 5 bases. CDR3 nucleotide sequence: TGTGCCAGCAGTTTATCGGAGCGGGGGGTGAGAGATACGCAGTATTTT. It specifies CASSLSERGVRDTQYF.

This clonotype was counted at least ten times. The chain uses TRBV7-8 and TRBJ2-7; D may be TRBD2 (6 bases). In germline, CDR1 is SGHVS, CDR2 FQNEAQ. The germline V and J ends were trimmed by 1 base and 3 bases, with 7 bases remaining between them. The CDR3 covers 13 residues. The CDR3 region is CASSLGGDYEQYV. The CDR3 DNA sequence: TGTGCCAGCAGCTTAGGGGGGGACTACGAGCAGTACGTC.

The chain recombines TRBV9 with TRBJ2-5; possible D gene TRBD1, 6 bases. Germline CDR1 and CDR2: SGDLS and YYNGEE. This CDR3 has 17 residues. V was shortened by 0 bases and J by 4 bases, with 19 bases between the two germline ends. In DNA form, the CDR3 reads TGTGCCAGCAGCGTAGAGGGAACCTCAGGGGATAGAGAGACCCAGTACTTC. It is translated as CASSVEGTSGDRETQYF.

The chain recombines TRBV4-2 with TRBJ2-3; TRBD2 aligns across 9 bases. J gave up 1 base and V 0 bases, and 5 bases lay outside the gene matches. The CDR3 extends over 17 amino acids. CDR1 is LGHNA and CDR2 is YNFKEQ in the germline V gene. The CDR3 here is CASSQENPSGGTDTQYF. CDR3 sequence (DNA): TGTGCCAGCAGCCAAGAAAATCCTAGCGGGGGCACAGATACGCAGTATTTT.

The chain has TRBV20-1 and TRBJ1-3; D call uncertain. Trimming removed 6 bases from V and 7 bases from J, with 13 bases in between. Germline V lookup: CDR1 DFQATT, CDR2 SNEGSKA (reference sequence). The CDR3 totals 12 residues. The CDR3 is CSAKAPGNTIYF. CDR3 bases: TGCAGTGCCAAGGCCCCCGGCAACACCATATATTTT.

This clonotype was detected only a few times. The V and J genes are TRBV4-2 and TRBJ2-1, with 10 bases that match TRBD2. Trimming at V came to 4 bases and at J to 4 bases, leaving 7 bases not matched to a gene. CDR1 is LGHNA and CDR2 is YNFKEQ in the germline V gene. The CDR3 is 16 residues long. DNA of the CDR3: TGTGCCAGCAGCCCAGGTAGCGGGGGGACTTACAATGAGCAGTTCTTC. Protein product: CASSPGSGGTYNEQFF.

This clonotype was observed once. V is TRBV7-9 and J is TRBJ2-1; either TRBD1 or TRBD2 may fit D (7 bases each). Germline CDR1 reads SEHNR; CDR2 reads FQNEAQ (reference sequence). Trimming removed 5 bases from V and 7 bases from J, with 18 bases in between. CDR3 size: 15 residues. This chain's CDR3 is CASSTPGGAGNEQFF. The CDR3 DNA reads as TGTGCCAGCAGCACCCCAGGGGGGGCTGGTAATGAGCAGTTCTTC. Full variable domain (outside the CDR3, taken from reference TRBV7-9 and TRBJ2-1): DTGVSQNPRHKITKRGQNVTFRCDPISEHNRLYWYRQTLGQGPEFLTYFQNEAQLEKSRLLSDRFSAERPKGSFSTLEIQRTEQGDSAMYLCASSTPGGAGNEQFFGPGTRLTVL.

The rearrangement joins TRBV5-1 to TRBJ2-7, with 7 bases aligning to TRBD1. CDR3 length: 14 amino acids. J gave up 1 base and V 4 bases, and 5 bases lay outside the gene matches. Germline V gene sequence: CDR1 SGHRS, CDR2 YFSETQ. The CDR3 reads CASSPGTASYEQYF. The DNA for the CDR3 is TGCGCCAGCAGCCCCGGGACAGCATCCTACGAGCAGTACTTC.

This clonotype showed up just a few times. The V call is TRBV29-1, the J call TRBJ2-5; the match to TRBD1 covers 9 bases. Germline trimming cut 0 bases from V and 5 bases from J; bases unmatched to any gene: 7. The CDR3 sequence is 15 residues long. The germline gives CDR1 SQVTM, CDR2 ANQGSEA. In nucleotides, the CDR3 is TGCAGCGTTGAAGATCGGTACAGGGGGCGGGAGACCCAGTACTTC. Amino acids: CSVEDRYRGRETQYF.

This clonotype was found many times. The chain joins TRBV5-5 to TRBJ1-5; TRBD1 agrees at 8 bases. Unmatched junction bases numbered 0, after V lost 3 bases and J lost 4 bases. The V gene's germline CDR1 is SGHKS and CDR2 YYEKEE (reference sequence). This CDR3 is built from 13 residues. This chain's CDR3 is CASSWTGNQPQHF. Written as DNA, the CDR3 is TGTGCCAGCAGCTGGACAGGGAATCAGCCCCAGCATTTT.